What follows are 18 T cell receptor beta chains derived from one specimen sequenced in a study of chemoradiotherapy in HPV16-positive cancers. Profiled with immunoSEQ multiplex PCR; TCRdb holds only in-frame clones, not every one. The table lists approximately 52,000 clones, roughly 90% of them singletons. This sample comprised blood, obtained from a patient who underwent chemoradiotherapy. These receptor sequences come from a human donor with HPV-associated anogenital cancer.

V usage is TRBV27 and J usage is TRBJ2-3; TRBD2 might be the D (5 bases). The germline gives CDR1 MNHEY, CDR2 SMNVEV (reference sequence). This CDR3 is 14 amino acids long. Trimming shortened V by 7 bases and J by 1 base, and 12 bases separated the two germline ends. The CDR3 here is CASTMAGGTDTQYF. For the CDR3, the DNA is TGTGCCAGCACCATGGCGGGCGGCACAGATACGCAGTATTTT.

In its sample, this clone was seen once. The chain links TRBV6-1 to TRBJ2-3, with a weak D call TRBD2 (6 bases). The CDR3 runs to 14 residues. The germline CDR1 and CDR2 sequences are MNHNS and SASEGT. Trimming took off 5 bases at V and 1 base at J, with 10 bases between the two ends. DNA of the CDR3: TGTGCCAGCAGTACGGGGGTACGCACAGATACGCAGTATTTT. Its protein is CASSTGVRTDTQYF.

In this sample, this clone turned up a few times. The DNA of the CDR3 is TGTGCCAGCAGCCAAGATGGGACAGGGAGCACTGAAGCTTTCTTT. This translates into CASSQDGTGSTEAFF. The V call is TRBV14, the J call TRBJ1-1, with TRBD1 identical over 9 bases. The V gene end was trimmed by 0 bases and the J gene end by 4 bases; junction bases not matched to a gene: 3. Germline V gene sequence: CDR1 SGHDN, CDR2 FVKESK. The CDR3 loop spans 15 amino acids.

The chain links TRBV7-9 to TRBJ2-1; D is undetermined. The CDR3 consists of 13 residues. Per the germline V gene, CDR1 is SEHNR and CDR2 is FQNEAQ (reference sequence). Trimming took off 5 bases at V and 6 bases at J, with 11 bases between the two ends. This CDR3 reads CASSAPRPNEQFF. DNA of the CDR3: TGTGCCAGCAGCGCACCCAGACCCAATGAGCAGTTCTTC.

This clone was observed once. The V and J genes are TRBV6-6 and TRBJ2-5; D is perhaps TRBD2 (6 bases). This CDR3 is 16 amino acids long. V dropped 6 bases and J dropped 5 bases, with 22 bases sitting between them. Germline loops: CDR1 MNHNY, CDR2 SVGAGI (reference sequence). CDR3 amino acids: CASSYARQGGGETQYF. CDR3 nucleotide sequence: TGTGCCAGCAGCTATGCTAGGCAGGGTGGAGGGGAGACCCAGTACTTC.

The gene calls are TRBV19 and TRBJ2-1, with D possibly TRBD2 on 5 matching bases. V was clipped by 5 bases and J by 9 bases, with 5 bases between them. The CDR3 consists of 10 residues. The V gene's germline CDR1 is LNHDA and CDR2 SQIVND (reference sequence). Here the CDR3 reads CASSRGEQFF. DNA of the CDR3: TGTGCCAGTAGTCGGGGTGAGCAGTTCTTC.

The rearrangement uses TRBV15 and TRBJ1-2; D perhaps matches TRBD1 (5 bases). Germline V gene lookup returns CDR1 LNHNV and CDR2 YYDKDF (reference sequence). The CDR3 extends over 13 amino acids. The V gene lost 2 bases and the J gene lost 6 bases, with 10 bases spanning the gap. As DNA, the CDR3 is TGTGCCACCAGCAGATCCCAGGGTGATGGCTACACCTTC. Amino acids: CATSRSQGDGYTF. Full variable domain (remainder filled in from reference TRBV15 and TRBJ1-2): DAMVIQNPRYQVTQFGKPVTLSCSQTLNHNVMYWYQQKSSQAPKLLFHYYDKDFNNEADTPDNFQSRRPNTSFCFLDIRSPGLGDTAMYLCATSRSQGDGYTFGSGTRLTVV.

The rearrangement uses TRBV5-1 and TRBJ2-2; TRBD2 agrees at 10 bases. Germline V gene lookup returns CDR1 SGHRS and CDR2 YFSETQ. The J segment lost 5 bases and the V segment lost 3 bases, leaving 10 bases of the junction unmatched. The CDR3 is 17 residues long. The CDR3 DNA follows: TGCGCCAGCAGCTCCCACTCTAGCGGGAGAGGGACCGGGGAGCTGTTTTTT. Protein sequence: CASSSHSSGRGTGELFF.

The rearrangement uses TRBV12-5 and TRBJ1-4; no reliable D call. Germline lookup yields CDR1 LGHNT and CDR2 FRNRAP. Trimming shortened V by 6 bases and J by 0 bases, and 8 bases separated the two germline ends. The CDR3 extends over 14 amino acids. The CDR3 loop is CASGLGTTNEKLFF. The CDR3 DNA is TGTGCTAGTGGGTTAGGAACAACTAATGAAAAACTGTTTTTT.

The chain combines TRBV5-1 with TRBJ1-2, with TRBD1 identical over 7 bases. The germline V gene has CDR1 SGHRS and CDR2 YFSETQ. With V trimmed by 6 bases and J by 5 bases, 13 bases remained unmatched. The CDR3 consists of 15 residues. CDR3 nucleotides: TGCGCCAGCACCCACCGGGACAGTGCTCCATATGGCTACACCTTC. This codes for CASTHRDSAPYGYTF.

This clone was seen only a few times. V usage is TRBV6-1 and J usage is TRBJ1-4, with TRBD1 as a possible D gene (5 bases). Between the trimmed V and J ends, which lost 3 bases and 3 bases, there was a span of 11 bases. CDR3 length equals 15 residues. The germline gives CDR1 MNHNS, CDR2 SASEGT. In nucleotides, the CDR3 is TGTGCCAGCAGTGAGTCGTGGGGACCTAATGAAAAACTGTTTTTT. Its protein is CASSESWGPNEKLFF.

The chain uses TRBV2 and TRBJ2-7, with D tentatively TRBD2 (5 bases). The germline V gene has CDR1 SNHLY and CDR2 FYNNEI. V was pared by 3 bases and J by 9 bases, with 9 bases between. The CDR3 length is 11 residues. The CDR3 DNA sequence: TGTGCCAGCAGTGAGGCCGGGATGCAGTACTTC. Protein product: CASSEAGMQYF.

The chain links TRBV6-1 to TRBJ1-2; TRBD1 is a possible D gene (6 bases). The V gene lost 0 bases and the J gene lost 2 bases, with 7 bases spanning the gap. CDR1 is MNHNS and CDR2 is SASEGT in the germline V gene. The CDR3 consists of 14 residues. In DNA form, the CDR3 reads TGTGCCAGCAGTGAAGCGGGACACAACTATGGCTACACCTTC. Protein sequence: CASSEAGHNYGYTF.

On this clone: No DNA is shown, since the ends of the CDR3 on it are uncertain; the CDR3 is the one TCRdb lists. The CDR3 sequence is CASSQDRVASGAYF. The chain has TRBV4-2 and TRBJ2-3; the table's D call, TRBD2, has no DNA check behind it. The CDR3 contains 14 residues when both ends are counted. Germline V gene sequence: CDR1 LGHNA, CDR2 YNFKEQ.

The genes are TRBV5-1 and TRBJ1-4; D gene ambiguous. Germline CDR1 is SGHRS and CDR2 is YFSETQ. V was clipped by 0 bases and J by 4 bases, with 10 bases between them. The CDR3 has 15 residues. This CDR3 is CASSLEWEYNEKLFF. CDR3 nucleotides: TGCGCCAGCAGCTTGGAGTGGGAGTATAATGAAAAACTGTTTTTT. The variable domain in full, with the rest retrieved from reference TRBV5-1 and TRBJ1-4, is KAGVTQTPRYLIKTRGQQVTLSCSPISGHRSVSWYQQTPGQGLQFLFEYFSETQRNKGNFPGRFSGRQFSNSRSEMNVSTLELGDSALYLCASSLEWEYNEKLFFGSGTQLSVL.

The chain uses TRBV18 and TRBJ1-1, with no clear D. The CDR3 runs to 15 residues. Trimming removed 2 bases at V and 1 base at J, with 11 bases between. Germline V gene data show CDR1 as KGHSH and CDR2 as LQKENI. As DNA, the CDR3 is TGTGCCAGCTCACCAGTATCCGGTAGGAACACTGAAGCTTTCTTT. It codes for CASSPVSGRNTEAFF.

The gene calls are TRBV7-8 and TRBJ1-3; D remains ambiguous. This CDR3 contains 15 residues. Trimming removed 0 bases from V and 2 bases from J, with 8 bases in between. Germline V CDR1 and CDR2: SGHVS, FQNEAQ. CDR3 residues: CASSLAAAAGNTIYF. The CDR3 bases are TGTGCCAGCAGCTTAGCGGCGGCAGCTGGAAACACCATATATTTT.

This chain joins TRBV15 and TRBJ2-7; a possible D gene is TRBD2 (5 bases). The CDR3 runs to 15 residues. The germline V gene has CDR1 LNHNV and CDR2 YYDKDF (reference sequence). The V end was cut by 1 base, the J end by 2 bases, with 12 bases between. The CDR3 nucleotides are TGTGCCACCAGCAGAGTTGAGGGTAGCGCCTACGAGCAGTACTTC. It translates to CATSRVEGSAYEQYF.